These 19 T cell receptor beta chains were all obtained from the same sample, sequenced in a study of T cell changes during pregnancy in multiple sclerosis. Generated by immunoSEQ multiplex PCR, the TCRdb table keeps only in-frame clones and is missing some. Here the sample spans roughly 58,000 clones, 90% being singletons. The sequenced sample was CD8+ T cells from peripheral blood mononuclear cells, obtained before pregnancy. Receptors were obtained from a female donor with multiple sclerosis, enrolled in a pregnancy study.

In its sample, this clone was seen once. V and J are TRBV5-5 and TRBJ2-7; TRBD1 matches 8 bases. The germline gives CDR1 SGHKS, CDR2 YYEKEE (reference sequence). V was pared by 5 bases and J by 1 base, with 11 bases of the junction left unmatched. The CDR3 totals 16 residues. The CDR3 loop reads CASRRADRAGSYEQYF. CDR3 DNA: TGTGCCAGCAGACGGGCGGACAGGGCTGGGTCCTACGAGCAGTACTTC.

The gene calls are TRBV14 and TRBJ2-7, with no clear D. The germline gives CDR1 SGHDN, CDR2 FVKESK. The ends were cut back, 0 bases at V and 5 bases at J, with 11 bases in the middle. The CDR3 runs to 14 residues. As DNA, the CDR3 is TGTGCCAGCAGCCAAGATAGTGCTACGGACGAGCAGTACTTC. Its translation: CASSQDSATDEQYF.

This clone was recorded only once. The J gene is TRBJ1-5, the V gene TRBV7-9, with TRBD1 as a possible D gene (6 bases). Germline V gene data show CDR1 as SEHNR and CDR2 as FQNEAQ (reference sequence). This CDR3 comprises 14 residues. V was cut by 5 bases and J by 7 bases, with 15 bases left in between. CDR3 protein: CASSPTGYGQPQHF. CDR3 sequence (DNA): TGTGCCAGCAGCCCAACAGGGTACGGACAGCCCCAGCATTTT.

The genes are TRBV4-3 and TRBJ2-3; D remains unclear. The CDR3 is 12 residues long. Deletions cut 3 bases from V and 4 bases from J, with 5 bases between. Germline assignment: CDR1 LGHNA and CDR2 YSLEER. The CDR3 sequence is CASSHFSDTQYF. CDR3 coding DNA: TGCGCCAGCAGCCACTTCTCAGATACGCAGTATTTT.

This rearrangement joins TRBV7-2 to TRBJ2-5, with 10 bases that match TRBD2. Germline assignment: CDR1 SGHTA and CDR2 FQGNSA. The ends lost 2 bases at V and 5 bases at J; junction bases unmatched: 14. This CDR3 has 18 amino acids. CDR3 sequence reads: CASSLNIRAGGEWETQYF. The CDR3, as DNA: TGTGCCAGCAGCTTAAATATACGAGCGGGGGGGGAGTGGGAGACCCAGTACTTC.

The rearrangement links TRBV6-6 to TRBJ2-2, with 9 bases lining up with TRBD2. The germline V gene has CDR1 MNHNY and CDR2 SVGAGI (reference sequence). The junction had 6 bases not matched to a gene; V was cut back by 4 bases and J by 6 bases. CDR3 length: 15 amino acids. The CDR3 DNA reads as TGTGCCAGCAGTTGGACTAGCGTTTCTTCCGGGGAGCTGTTTTTT. Amino acid sequence: CASSWTSVSSGELFF.

Concerning this clone itself: One junction end disagrees with the germline gene, perhaps due to a read error. The V gene is TRBV2, the J gene TRBJ2-4; tentative D call: TRBD1 (5 bases). The CDR3 spans 11 residues. The V gene's germline CDR1 is SNHLY and CDR2 FYNNEI. DNA for the CDR3: TGTGCCAGCAGTGTCCGGGCAGGGTTGAACTTC. Translated, it gives CASSVRAGLNF.

The rearrangement links TRBV29-1 to TRBJ2-1; D ambiguous. In germline, CDR1 is SQVTM, CDR2 ANQGSEA. The V end lost 3 bases, the J end lost 3 bases, and 12 bases lay between the germline ends. The CDR3 is 14 residues long. The CDR3 sequence is CSVEALTNYNEQFF. As DNA, the CDR3 is TGCAGCGTTGAGGCGCTGACAAACTACAATGAGCAGTTCTTC.

The CDR3 here is CASGQGYTGELFF. CDR3 coding DNA: TGTGCTAGTGGGCAGGGGTACACCGGGGAGCTGTTTTTT. J is TRBJ2-2 and V is TRBV12-5; the D gene is possibly TRBD1 (6 bases). V lost 6 bases, J lost 3 bases, and 8 bases lay in between. CDR1 LGHNT and CDR2 FRNRAP come from the germline V gene. The CDR3 totals 13 residues.

This clone showed up just a few times. The V call is TRBV2, the J call TRBJ2-1, with 9 bases fitting TRBD1. Germline V lookup: CDR1 SNHLY, CDR2 FYNNEI. CDR3 length: 13 residues. The trim removed 6 bases at V and 7 bases at J, leaving 4 bases unmatched. This CDR3 reads CASRGTGLNEQFF. DNA of the CDR3: TGTGCCAGCAGGGGGACAGGGTTAAATGAGCAGTTCTTC.

V gene TRBV4-3 combines with J gene TRBJ1-5; D is undetermined. The CDR3 has 13 amino acids. Between the trimmed V and J ends, which lost 0 bases and 9 bases, there was a span of 9 bases. CDR1 LGHNA and CDR2 YSLEER come from the germline V gene. The CDR3, as DNA: TGCGCCAGCAGCCAAGATAACTGGGCGCCCCAGCATTTT. The encoded protein is CASSQDNWAPQHF.

This clone was recorded only once. V and J are TRBV15 and TRBJ1-5, with D uncertain. Germline V CDR1 and CDR2: LNHNV, YYDKDF (reference sequence). V lost 4 bases and J lost 4, with 20 bases in between. This CDR3 has 17 residues. In DNA, the CDR3 is TGTGCCACCAGCAACCGGGGAGGATGGGAAGTGAATCAGCCCCAGCATTTT. Encoded protein: CATSNRGGWEVNQPQHF.

The chain is built from TRBV2 and TRBJ2-7, with 8 bases identical to TRBD1. V was pared by 1 base and J by 2 bases, with 4 bases of the junction left unmatched. CDR3 length: 15 amino acids. Germline V gene data show CDR1 as SNHLY and CDR2 as FYNNEI. CDR3 sequence (DNA): TGTGCCAGCAGTGAAGGGACAGGGTGGGCCTACGAGCAGTACTTC. Its translation is CASSEGTGWAYEQYF. Full variable domain (missing parts from reference TRBV2 and TRBJ2-7): EPEVTQTPSHQVTQMGQEVILRCVPISNHLYFYWYRQILGQKVEFLVSFYNNEISEKSEIFDDQFSVERPDGSNFTLKIRSTKLEDSAMYFCASSEGTGWAYEQYFGPGTRLTVT.

V usage is TRBV9 and J usage is TRBJ2-2, with D possibly being TRBD1 (5 bases). The V end lost 0 bases, the J end lost 0 bases, and 9 bases lay between the germline ends. The CDR3 runs 16 residues. CDR1 and CDR2 from the germline V gene are SGDLS and YYNGEE. This chain's CDR3 is CASSVEWGTNTGELFF. The CDR3 bases are TGTGCCAGCAGCGTAGAATGGGGCACGAACACCGGGGAGCTGTTTTTT.

The chain combines TRBV9 with TRBJ2-5; TRBD2 matches at 12 bases. The J segment lost 1 base and the V segment lost 4 bases, leaving 11 bases of the junction unmatched. This CDR3 is 18 amino acids long. The germline CDR1 and CDR2 sequences are SGDLS and YYNGEE. CDR3: CASSFPLSTSGGQETQYF. The CDR3 DNA follows: TGTGCCAGCAGCTTCCCCCTCTCGACTAGCGGGGGCCAAGAGACCCAGTACTTC. Variable domain in full (rest from reference TRBV9 and TRBJ2-5): DSGVTQTPKHLITATGQRVTLRCSPRSGDLSVYWYQQSLDQGLQFLIQYYNGEERAKGNILERFSAQQFPDLHSELNLSSLELGDSALYFCASSFPLSTSGGQETQYFGPGTRLLVL.

The V gene is TRBV7-9, the J gene TRBJ2-7; 9 bases fit TRBD1. Germline V gene data show CDR1 as SEHNR and CDR2 as FQNEAQ (reference sequence). J was trimmed by 2 bases and V by 5 bases; bases with no gene match: 13. The CDR3 covers 17 residues. CDR3 amino acids: CASSTFYGTGNPYEQYF. CDR3 in DNA: TGTGCCAGCAGCACCTTCTACGGGACAGGGAACCCCTACGAGCAGTACTTC.

The chain joins TRBV7-7 to TRBJ2-1; TRBD2 agrees at 8 bases. This CDR3 has 13 residues. V shed 0 bases and J 8 bases; nucleotides not matched to a gene: 0. Germline values: CDR1 SSHAT, CDR2 FNYEAQ (reference sequence). In DNA, the CDR3 is TGTGCCAGCAGCTTAGCGCGGGGGGATGAGCAGTTCTTC. It is translated as CASSLARGDEQFF.

V gene TRBV7-3 combines with J gene TRBJ2-7; D is unresolved. Germline V gene sequence: CDR1 SGHTA, CDR2 FQGTGA. V lost 8 bases to trimming and J lost 0 bases, with 14 bases between them. There are 14 residues in the CDR3. CDR3 nucleotides: TGTGCCAGCGAACCTCCCCTAAGCTCCTACGAGCAGTACTTC. It codes for CASEPPLSSYEQYF.

In its sample, this clone was seen once. DNA of the CDR3: TGTGCCAGCAGTGGGGACGGGACACTGAACACTGAAGCTTTCTTT. Residues: CASSGDGTLNTEAFF. The chain links TRBV2 to TRBJ1-1; D possibly corresponds to TRBD1 (6 bases). The CDR3 loop spans 15 amino acids. CDR1 is SNHLY and CDR2 is FYNNEI in the germline V gene. Trimming stripped 4 bases from V and 0 bases from J, with 12 bases between.